These 5 T cell receptor beta chains were all obtained from the same sample, sequenced in a study of blood T cells in healthy people across ages. Through a sample-barcoded 5' primer and a J-beta primer mix, a second PCR was run for roughly 7 to 11 cycles. TCRdb passed the 5' RACE reads through MiXCR, listing each CDR3 protein once. The data show approximately 800,000 distinct CDR3 sequences, with 62% seen just once and 25% to 35% held by the top ten. The sequenced material came from blood. These receptors came from a man younger than 45 in good health.

Only one count was recorded for this clonotype. The chain recombines TRBV6-2 or TRBV6-3 with TRBJ2-1; 9 nucleotides match TRBD2. Trimming removed 4 bases from V and 2 bases from J; junction bases left unmatched: 3. The CDR3 covers 15 residues. Germline CDR1 is MNHEY and CDR2 is SVGEGT. CDR3 sequence reads: CASSFLAGTYNEQFF. The CDR3 coding sequence is TGTGCCAGCAGTTTTCTAGCGGGGACCTACAATGAGCAGTTCTTC.

V is TRBV29-1 and J is TRBJ2-3; D not certain. V gave up 0 bases and J gave up 3 bases, with 16 bases separating them. The germline V gene has CDR1 SQVTM and CDR2 ANQGSEA. The CDR3 length is 16 residues. This CDR3 reads CSVEDLVGSNTDTQYF. The CDR3, as DNA: TGCAGCGTTGAAGATCTTGTAGGGTCGAATACAGATACGCAGTATTTT.

The chain employs TRBV7-9 and TRBJ2-3; D is undetermined. This CDR3 spans 14 amino acids. CDR1 SEHNR and CDR2 FQNEAQ come from the germline V gene (reference sequence). V was cut by 1 base and J by 5 bases, with 10 bases left in between. The CDR3 here is CASSLVAVGDTQYF. The CDR3 coding sequence is TGTGCCAGCAGCTTAGTAGCCGTCGGAGATACGCAGTATTTT. Drawing the rest from reference TRBV7-9 and TRBJ2-3, the complete variable domain is DTGVSQNPRHKITKRGQNVTFRCDPISEHNRLYWYRQTLGQGPEFLTYFQNEAQLEKSRLLSDRFSAERPKGSFSTLEIQRTEQGDSAMYLCASSLVAVGDTQYFGPGTRLTVL.

The chain carries TRBV12-3 or TRBV12-4 and TRBJ2-7; D possibly uses TRBD1 or TRBD2 (5 bases each). This CDR3 is built from 15 residues. Trimming removed 5 bases at V and 5 bases at J, with 19 bases between. In DNA form, the CDR3 reads TGTGCCAGCAGTCTCGAGGGGCCTACCTTCCACGAGCAGTACTTC. It is translated as CASSLEGPTFHEQYF.

This clonotype has just a few counts. The gene calls are TRBV27 and TRBJ2-3; 11 bases are shared with TRBD2. In germline, CDR1 is MNHEY, CDR2 SMNVEV (reference sequence). Trimming took 3 bases from V and 0 from J; bases not matched to a gene: 5. This CDR3 has 17 residues. The CDR3 region is CASSFRASGGSTDTQYF. In DNA form, the CDR3 reads TGTGCCAGCAGTTTTAGGGCTAGCGGGGGGAGCACAGATACGCAGTATTTT.